These 13 T cell receptor beta chains were all obtained from the same sample, sequenced in a study of T-cell reconstitution after alpha-beta-depleted transplantation in children. Preparing the TCRbeta library involved the use of unique molecular identifiers. TCRdb itself ran the PCR reads through MiXCR, one entry per CDR3 protein. The repertoire includes some 75,000 distinct CDR3 sequences, more than 5.5% of them detected once, and 2.5% sits in the top ten. The starting material was PBMCs from the stem cell graft donor, obtained from the stem cell graft. The receptors originated from a human donor who donated a stem cell graft to a child with acute lymphoblastic leukemia.

Only a few counts were recorded for this clonotype. The V gene is TRBV7-8, the J gene TRBJ2-3; D remains unclear. Germline V lookup: CDR1 SGHVS, CDR2 FQNEAQ. The CDR3 sequence is 14 residues long. Deletions cut 1 base from V and 6 bases from J, with 11 bases between. This CDR3 reads CASSLDRLIDTQYF. The CDR3 DNA reads as TGTGCCAGCAGCTTAGACCGTTTGATTGATACGCAGTATTTT.

This clonotype showed up many times. V usage is TRBV12-3 or TRBV12-4 and J usage is TRBJ2-4; the D gene is possibly TRBD2 (6 bases). V lost 6 bases and J 2 bases, leaving 11 bases between the germline ends. CDR3 size: 14 residues. The CDR3 sequence is CASSLGGSKNIQYF. The CDR3 DNA reads TGTGCCAGCAGCCTGGGGGGTTCCAAAAACATTCAGTACTTC.

This clonotype has only a few counts. The genes are TRBV4-2 and TRBJ2-5; D is unresolved. From germline, CDR1 is LGHNA and CDR2 YNFKEQ. V lost 3 bases and J lost 7, with 12 bases in between. The CDR3 totals 13 residues. This CDR3 reads CASSHGQLRTQYF. Here the CDR3 DNA reads TGTGCCAGCAGCCACGGGCAGCTTCGGACCCAGTACTTC.

This clonotype was counted at least ten times. The V and J genes are TRBV27 and TRBJ1-2; D not resolved. This CDR3 comprises 12 residues. V was cut by 6 bases and J by 7 bases, with 12 bases left in between. Germline V lookup: CDR1 MNHEY, CDR2 SMNVEV (reference sequence). The CDR3 nucleotides are TGTGCCAGCAGACCGCCCCTGGGTGGCTACACCTTC. Amino acid sequence: CASRPPLGGYTF.

This clonotype was counted ten times or more. This chain joins TRBV20-1 and TRBJ2-5; 9 bases agree with TRBD1. This CDR3 comprises 13 residues. V was clipped by 6 bases and J by 4 bases; unmatched bases: 6. CDR1 is DFQATT, CDR2 SNEGSKA, per germline (reference sequence). As DNA, the CDR3 is TGCAGTGCGGGGACAGGGATAGGAGAGACCCAGTACTTC. Amino acid sequence: CSAGTGIGETQYF.

This clonotype has ten or more counts. The chain couples TRBV9 to TRBJ2-3; no firm D call. The V gene lost 1 base and the J gene lost 3 bases, with 15 bases spanning the gap. This CDR3 is 16 amino acids long. Germline V CDR1 and CDR2: SGDLS, YYNGEE. The CDR3, as DNA: TGTGCCAGCAGCGTATTAGACTCTCGTGGTACAGATACGCAGTATTTT. Its protein is CASSVLDSRGTDTQYF.

This clonotype was recorded many times. The V and J genes are TRBV6-2 or TRBV6-3 and TRBJ2-7; 8 bases are shared with TRBD2. V shed 8 bases and J 2 bases; nucleotides not matched to a gene: 20. CDR1 is MNHEY and CDR2 is SVGEGT in the germline V gene. There are 18 residues in the CDR3. This chain's CDR3 is CASSLLGIAGTRTYEQYF. CDR3 bases: TGTGCCAGCTCGCTCTTGGGGATAGCGGGGACCCGGACCTACGAGCAGTACTTC.

Here the CDR3 DNA reads TGTGCCAGTAGTATAATGGGACAGGGGCGGGAGACCCAGTACTTC. Protein: CASSIMGQGRETQYF. The chain carries TRBV19 and TRBJ2-5; TRBD1 agrees at 10 bases. The trim removed 2 bases at V and 5 bases at J, leaving 5 bases unmatched. This CDR3 comprises 15 residues. CDR1 and CDR2 from the germline V gene are LNHDA and SQIVND (reference sequence).

Many counts were recorded for this clonotype. The chain links TRBV6-2 or TRBV6-3 to TRBJ1-1; no clear D gene. The V end was cut by 6 bases, the J end by 3 bases, with 11 bases between. The CDR3 extends over 13 amino acids. Per germline, CDR1 MNHEY and CDR2 SVGEGT. CDR3 protein: CASSPQLHTEAFF. CDR3 in DNA: TGTGCCAGCAGCCCACAGCTACACACTGAAGCTTTCTTT.

This clonotype was observed many times. This chain uses TRBV25-1 with TRBJ1-2, with D maybe TRBD1 (6 bases). The CDR3 extends over 15 amino acids. CDR1 and CDR2 (germline): MGHDK, SYGVNS. The V and J ends lost 6 bases and 7 bases respectively, with 21 bases between them. CDR3 in DNA: TGTGCCAGCAGGACTACTTTAACAGGGTTATTTGGCTACACCTTC. Translation: CASRTTLTGLFGYTF.

Many counts were recorded for this clonotype. The CDR3, as DNA: TGCAGCGTTTCGACAGGGATTGGCTCTGGGGCCAACGTCCTGACTTTC. Protein sequence: CSVSTGIGSGANVLTF. V and J are TRBV29-1 and TRBJ2-6; 7 nucleotides line up with TRBD1. From germline, CDR1 is SQVTM and CDR2 ANQGSEA. The CDR3 length is 16 residues. V lost 5 bases to trimming and J lost 0 bases; unmatched junction nucleotides: 7.

This clonotype occurred many times. The chain joins TRBV10-3 to TRBJ2-3; D is unresolved. This CDR3 comprises 14 residues. Germline CDR1 ENHRY, CDR2 SYGVKD. The germline V and J ends were trimmed by 5 bases and 3 bases, with 12 bases remaining between them. The CDR3 protein is CAISSLGSTDTQYF. CDR3 bases: TGTGCCATCAGTTCGCTGGGTAGTACAGATACGCAGTATTTT.

The table lists this clonotype with many counts. J is TRBJ1-4 and V is TRBV20-1; TRBD1 aligns across 10 bases. V lost 3 bases and J lost 7; bases outside the gene matches: 8. This CDR3 comprises 15 residues. Germline V gene sequence: CDR1 DFQATT, CDR2 SNEGSKA (reference sequence). The CDR3 coding sequence is TGCAGTGCTAGGGGATCGGGACAGGGGTTTGAAAAACTGTTTTTT. It is translated as CSARGSGQGFEKLFF.